One sample yielded the 28 T cell receptor beta chains listed below, sequenced in a study of glioma-infiltrating T cells. TCR alpha and beta CDR3 regions were amplified from RNA using iRepertoire nested multiplex PCR. TCRdb reprocessed the multiplex PCR reads via MiXCR and lists one record per CDR3 protein. Among around 190,000 distinct CDR3 sequences listed, about 46% were seen once. Sequencing was performed on glioma tissue, nonneoplastic brain tissue, or PBMCs (not recorded which). The receptors stem from a human donor with low-grade glioma or glioblastoma, undergoing nonglioma brain surgery, or in good health (not recorded which).

Note on this clonotype: It may be a read error: a sequence one base away is much more abundant. The V call is TRBV20-1, the J call TRBJ2-1; D might be TRBD1 or TRBD2, each matching 5 bases. Germline CDR1 reads DFQATT; CDR2 reads SNEGSKA (reference sequence). The CDR3 consists of 12 residues. V was pared by 6 bases and J by 8 bases, with 14 bases between. The CDR3 DNA is TGCAGTGCCATAGGGGAGCTCCATGAGCAGTTCTTC. As protein: CSAIGELHEQFF.

This rearrangement joins TRBV9 to TRBJ2-3; no firm D call. CDR1 SGDLS and CDR2 YYNGEE come from the germline V gene. Trimming pared 0 bases from V and 6 bases from J, leaving 8 bases between. The CDR3 has 13 residues. Written as DNA, the CDR3 is TGTGCCAGCAGCGTAGTCGGTTCGGATACGCAGTATTTT. This sequence encodes CASSVVGSDTQYF.

V gene TRBV7-9 combines with J gene TRBJ1-4; TRBD1 matches at 8 bases. The CDR3 runs 16 residues. With V trimmed by 6 bases and J by 5 bases, 11 bases remained unmatched. Germline CDR1 reads SEHNR; CDR2 reads FQNEAQ (reference sequence). The CDR3 region has the DNA TGTGCCAGCAGGTTCATCGAGACAGGGGAAAATGAAAAACTGTTTTTT. Encoded protein: CASRFIETGENEKLFF.

There are a few counts of this clonotype. The CDR3, as DNA: TGTGCCACCAGCAATAGGTTAGCGGGAGTCCGGGGAAAGCAGTACTTC. Translation gives CATSNRLAGVRGKQYF. The gene calls are TRBV15 and TRBJ2-7; 9 positions match TRBD2. CDR1 and CDR2 (germline): LNHNV, YYDKDF (reference sequence). This CDR3 is 16 amino acids long. V lost 4 bases and J lost 8; bases outside the gene matches: 15.

Notes on this clonotype: Given a much more abundant clone one base away, this may be a read error. The J gene is TRBJ2-1, the V gene TRBV19; TRBD2 agrees at 7 bases. Germline-derived CDR1 and CDR2 are LNHDA and SQIVND (reference sequence). V lost 8 bases to trimming and J lost 0 bases; unmatched junction nucleotides: 19. The CDR3 runs to 19 residues. The DNA of the CDR3 is TGTGCCAGTTCTGTCGCCGGGACTATCGGGAGGCGCTCCTACAATGAGCAGTTCTTC. It yields the protein CASSVAGTIGRRSYNEQFF.

Worth noting for this clonotype: The germline gene is not matched at one end of the junction; a read error may be the cause. The J gene is TRBJ1-5, the V gene TRBV27; D is unclear. This CDR3 has 13 residues. Germline V gives CDR1 MNHEY, CDR2 SMNVEV (reference sequence). CDR3 DNA: TGTGCCAGCAGTTTATCAAGCAATAAGCCCCAGGATTTT. Translation: CASSLSSNKPQDF.

The chain recombines TRBV12-3 or TRBV12-4 with TRBJ2-7; 7 nucleotides line up with TRBD2. CDR3 length equals 13 residues. J lost 1 base, V lost 9 bases, and 6 bases had no gene match. The CDR3 reads CARTVAGSYEQYF. In nucleotides, the CDR3 is TGTGCCAGAACCGTAGCGGGTTCCTACGAGCAGTACTTC.

Of note for this clonotype: This sequence may be a read error, since a much larger clone differs from it by one base. The DNA for the CDR3 is TGTGCCAGCAGCGCTGAAGCCTACGAGCAGCACTTC. As protein: CASSAEAYEQHF. V usage is TRBV2 and J usage is TRBJ2-7; D remains ambiguous. The CDR3 sequence is 12 residues long. CDR1 is SNHLY, CDR2 FYNNEI, per germline.

This clonotype was observed at least ten times. The rearrangement joins TRBV25-1 to TRBJ2-1; D gene ambiguous. V lost 2 bases, J lost 0 bases, and 11 bases lay in between. The CDR3 spans 16 residues. From germline, CDR1 is MGHDK and CDR2 SYGVNS. CDR3 sequence: CASSELPESSYNEQFF. Here the CDR3 DNA reads TGTGCCAGCAGTGAACTTCCCGAAAGCTCCTACAATGAGCAGTTCTTC.

The table lists this clonotype with many counts. The chain is built from TRBV28 and TRBJ2-3, with a tentative D call TRBD2 (6 bases). CDR1 MDHEN and CDR2 SYDVKM come from the germline V gene. There are 16 residues in the CDR3. V dropped 4 bases and J dropped 2 bases, with 16 bases sitting between them. CDR3: CASSSSGTDTTDTQYF. The CDR3 nucleotides are TGTGCCAGCAGTTCGTCCGGGACTGATACCACAGATACGCAGTATTTT.

To note about this clonotype: A much larger clone lies a single base off, so this may be a read error. The V call is TRBV7-9, the J call TRBJ2-3; 8 bases map to TRBD2. With V trimmed by 8 bases and J by 6 bases, 10 bases remained unmatched. Germline loops: CDR1 SEHNR, CDR2 FQNEAQ (reference sequence). The CDR3 runs to 14 residues. CDR3 in amino acids: CASRTSRRWDTQYF. The CDR3 DNA sequence: TGTGCCAGCCGGACTAGCAGGAGATGGGATACGCAGTATTTT. Variable domain in full (rest from reference TRBV7-9 and TRBJ2-3): DTGVSQNPRHKITKRGQNVTFRCDPISEHNRLYWYRQTLGQGPEFLTYFQNEAQLEKSRLLSDRFSAERPKGSFSTLEIQRTEQGDSAMYLCASRTSRRWDTQYFGPGTRLTVL.

On this clonotype itself: Since a much larger clone is just one base distant, this may be a read error. The gene calls are TRBV24-1 and TRBJ2-3; the D is unclear. Germline-derived CDR1 and CDR2 are KGHDR and SFDVKD. This CDR3 spans 13 amino acids. The chain's CDR3 is CANSVTLGDTQYF. CDR3 bases: TGTGCCAACAGTGTAACCCTCGGGGATACGCAGTATTTT.

The chain carries TRBV14 and TRBJ2-1; a possible D gene is TRBD2 (6 bases). Germline V lookup: CDR1 SGHDN, CDR2 FVKESK. The CDR3 totals 17 residues. Trimming cost V 3 bases and J 0 bases, with 15 bases left between them. CDR3 bases: TGTGCCAGCAGCCATCCATGGGACTTAAGCTCCTACAATGAGCAGTTCTTC. It translates to CASSHPWDLSSYNEQFF.

The chain uses TRBV30 and TRBJ2-2, with no clear D. V lost 7 bases to trimming and J lost 1 base, with 10 bases between them. In germline, CDR1 is GTSNPN, CDR2 SVGIG (reference sequence). This CDR3 comprises 13 residues. In nucleotides, the CDR3 is TGTGCCTTGTGGGCGGAGAACACCGGGGAGCTGTTTTTT. This codes for CALWAENTGELFF.

The chain couples TRBV10-3 to TRBJ2-1; 7 bases fit TRBD1. The CDR3 has 18 amino acids. Germline V gives CDR1 ENHRY, CDR2 SYGVKD. The junction had 18 bases not matched to a gene; V was cut back by 5 bases and J by 5 bases. The chain's CDR3 is CAISPQLKPTGNNNEQFF. The CDR3 region has the DNA TGTGCCATCAGTCCTCAGCTAAAACCGACAGGGAATAACAATGAGCAGTTCTTC.

CDR3 nucleotides: TGTGCCAGCCGATCAAGGACGGGGAGGGGCAACACTGAAGCTTTCTTT. Protein sequence: CASRSRTGRGNTEAFF. The rearrangement joins TRBV12-3 or TRBV12-4 to TRBJ1-1; a weak D match, TRBD1 (5 bases). V was clipped by 8 bases and J by 2 bases, with 21 bases between them. The length of the CDR3 is 16 residues.

A remark on this clonotype: The junction shows a germline mismatch at one end, possibly a read error. The genes are TRBV29-1 and TRBJ2-3, with TRBD1 identical over 8 bases. The CDR3 runs 14 residues. The germline gives CDR1 SQVTM, CDR2 ANQGSEA. CDR3 in DNA: TGCAGCGCTGGGGACAGGCTGGTCACATATACGCAGTATTTT. This translates into CSAGDRLVTYTQYF.

Regarding this clonotype: The conserved final phenylalanine or tryptophan is absent from the CDR3, which likely points to a read error. It is unclear where the CDR3 begins or ends on the DNA, so no DNA is shown, and the CDR3 is as TCRdb lists it. The chain joins TRBV28 to TRBJ2-5; the table's D call, TRBD1, was not checked against the DNA. Germline assignment: CDR1 MDHEN and CDR2 SYDVKM. The CDR3 spans 13 amino acids, including both terminal residues. The CDR3 loop is CASIGTGSVARYL.

Comment on this clonotype: A much larger clone sits a single nucleotide away, making a read error possible. The chain has TRBV10-3 and TRBJ2-1; D gene ambiguous. This CDR3 has 14 amino acids. The germline V gene has CDR1 ENHRY and CDR2 SYGVKD. In DNA form, the CDR3 reads TGTGCCATGAGTGAGTCTCTCTTGAGCAGTGGGCAGTTCTTC. Its translation is CAMSESLLSSGQFF.

This clonotype was counted ten times or more. The chain links TRBV6-6 to TRBJ2-7, with no clear D. V lost 2 bases to trimming and J lost 6 bases, with 8 bases between them. This CDR3 is 12 amino acids long. Germline assignment: CDR1 MNHNY and CDR2 SVGAGI (reference sequence). The CDR3 sequence: CASSYAESEQYF. The CDR3, as DNA: TGTGCCAGCAGTTACGCCGAGTCCGAGCAGTACTTC.

Notes on this clonotype: This could be a read error, since a much larger clone is one nucleotide away. The J gene is TRBJ1-1, the V gene TRBV7-9; D gene ambiguous. The CDR3 consists of 14 residues. The germline V and J ends were trimmed by 2 bases and 3 bases, with 10 bases remaining between them. CDR1 is SEHNR and CDR2 is FQNEAQ in the germline V gene (reference sequence). CDR3 in amino acids: CASSLYGKDTEAFF. In DNA form, the CDR3 reads TGTGCCAGCAGCTTATACGGGAAAGACACTGAAGCTTTCTTT.

This clonotype was counted ten times or more. This rearrangement joins TRBV12-3 or TRBV12-4 to TRBJ1-5, with a possible D match to TRBD1 (5 bases). Trimming took off 1 base at V and 6 bases at J, with 10 bases between the two ends. This CDR3 has 14 residues. The DNA for the CDR3 is TGTGCCAGCAGTTTAGGCAGGGCCGGTCAGCCCCAGCATTTT. This translates into CASSLGRAGQPQHF.

This clonotype was seen only once. This may be a read error: a much more frequent sequence differs by one nucleotide. The chain joins TRBV3-1 to TRBJ2-1; 9 nucleotides align to TRBD2. This CDR3 contains 16 residues. Losses at the gene ends were 1 base for V and 10 bases for J; bases not matched to a gene: 11. Germline values: CDR1 LGHDT, CDR2 YNNKEL (reference sequence). The CDR3 loop is CASSQAAGGVYREQFF. CDR3 bases: TGTGCCAGCAGCCAAGCAGCGGGAGGAGTGTATCGCGAGCAGTTCTTC.

This clonotype occurred a few times. A much larger clone differs by one base, so this may be a read error. The chain employs TRBV6-5 and TRBJ2-3, with D possibly TRBD2 on 5 matching bases. CDR1 and CDR2 from the germline V gene are MNHEY and SVGAGI. V lost 2 bases to trimming and J lost 3 bases, with 15 bases between them. The CDR3 is made up of 16 amino acids. The CDR3 here is CASSYEAVARTDTQYF. Here the CDR3 DNA reads TGTGCCAGCAGTTACGAAGCGGTGGCGAGAACAGATACGCAGTATTTT.

This clonotype was counted at least ten times. The chain has TRBV2 and TRBJ2-3; 7 positions agree with TRBD2. CDR3 length: 14 amino acids. Germline assignment: CDR1 SNHLY and CDR2 FYNNEI. Germline trimming cut 4 bases from V and 1 base from J; bases unmatched to any gene: 2. The CDR3 sequence is CASSGTSRTDTQYF. In DNA, the CDR3 is TGTGCCAGCAGTGGGACTAGTCGCACAGATACGCAGTATTTT.

Concerning this clonotype: At one of its ends the junction is not consistent with the germline gene, which may arise from a read error. This rearrangement joins TRBV6-1 to TRBJ2-3; D gene ambiguous. Per germline, CDR1 MNHNS and CDR2 SASEGT. The CDR3 length is 11 residues. In nucleotides, the CDR3 is TGTGCCAGCATTAAAGGCTATACACAGTATTTT. It specifies CASIKGYTQYF.

This clonotype appeared a few times. The rearrangement joins TRBV2 to TRBJ2-2, with D possibly being TRBD2 (6 bases). Trimming took 4 bases from V and 6 from J, leaving 15 bases between them. The CDR3 loop spans 15 amino acids. Per the germline V gene, CDR1 is SNHLY and CDR2 is FYNNEI. The CDR3 nucleotides read TGTGCCAGCAGTGTACGGCAGGGAGGCGCCGGGGAGCTGTTTTTT. Its protein is CASSVRQGGAGELFF.

This clonotype occurred many times. The chain couples TRBV20-1 to TRBJ1-2; 9 positions agree with TRBD1. Germline V gives CDR1 DFQATT, CDR2 SNEGSKA (reference sequence). The CDR3 contains 14 residues. The J segment lost 2 bases and the V segment lost 6 bases, leaving 7 bases of the junction unmatched. CDR3 region: CSAIRTGDNYGYTF. The CDR3 DNA reads TGCAGTGCCATACGGACAGGGGACAACTATGGCTACACCTTC.